A single sample gave rise to the 17 T cell receptor beta chains below, sequenced in a study of beta chain features in type 1 diabetes. Every bit of the isolated RNA underwent reverse transcription, so sequencing read expressed TCRB transcripts. Data came from immunoSEQ multiplex PCR; TCRdb stores just in-frame clones and leaves some out. The sample records roughly 140,000 clones, less than 9.5% being singletons. Material for sequencing was central memory CD4+ T cells from blood. These receptors were obtained from a man between 18 and 29 years old in good health.

This clone was counted between two and nine times. This chain joins TRBV7-2 and TRBJ2-7, with unresolved D. The length of the CDR3 is 15 residues. Germline values: CDR1 SGHTA, CDR2 FQGNSA. V was shortened by 3 bases and J by 3 bases, with 15 bases between the two germline ends. The CDR3 loop reads CASSLSQARSYEQYF. The CDR3 nucleotides read TGTGCCAGCAGCTTGTCGCAGGCCCGAAGCTACGAGCAGTACTTC.

V is TRBV29-1 and J is TRBJ2-3; no clear D gene. Germline loops: CDR1 SQVTM, CDR2 ANQGSEA. The ends were cut back, 3 bases at V and 0 bases at J, with 7 bases in the middle. The CDR3 runs to 13 residues. This CDR3 is CSVDEASTDTQYF. Written as DNA, the CDR3 is TGCAGCGTTGACGAGGCGAGCACAGATACGCAGTATTTT.

The chain combines TRBV9 with TRBJ2-3; 7 bases fit TRBD2. The germline V gene encodes CDR1 SGDLS and CDR2 YYNGEE. Germline trimming cut 5 bases from V and 2 bases from J; bases unmatched to any gene: 5. CDR3 length: 14 amino acids. The CDR3 is CASSGGGNTDTQYF. The DNA for the CDR3 is TGTGCCAGCAGTGGCGGGGGAAACACAGATACGCAGTATTTT.

Many counts were recorded for this clone. This sequence joins TRBV2 and TRBJ2-7; 7 bases align to TRBD2. From germline, CDR1 is SNHLY and CDR2 FYNNEI. CDR3 size: 13 residues. V lost 8 bases and J lost 2; bases outside the gene matches: 6. The CDR3 reads CASSGAGPYEQYF. CDR3 DNA: TGTGCCAGCTCTGGAGCGGGGCCCTACGAGCAGTACTTC.

The chain is built from TRBV4-2 and TRBJ2-2; a weak D match, TRBD1 (6 bases). The germline CDR1 and CDR2 sequences are LGHNA and YNFKEQ. This CDR3 is 15 amino acids long. Trimming shortened V by 6 bases and J by 5 bases, and 16 bases separated the two germline ends. The CDR3 bases are TGTGCCAGCAGTCCAACAGGGTGGGGTACCGGGGAGCTGTTTTTT. Translated, it gives CASSPTGWGTGELFF.

The chain uses TRBV6-5 and TRBJ1-4; the D is unclear. The CDR3 sequence is 11 residues long. Germline CDR1 is MNHEY and CDR2 is SVGAGI. Trimming cost V 2 bases and J 10 bases, with 5 bases left between them. The CDR3 DNA is TGTGCCAGCAGTTACGGCGGAAAACTGTTTTTT. This codes for CASSYGGKLFF.

Ten or more counts support this clone. The chain carries TRBV28 and TRBJ1-6; possibly TRBD1 for D (5 bases). Trimming took off 3 bases at V and 9 bases at J, with 12 bases between the two ends. This CDR3 comprises 14 residues. Per germline, CDR1 MDHEN and CDR2 SYDVKM. CDR3 in amino acids: CASSFQGRGSPLHF. Written as DNA, the CDR3 is TGTGCCAGCAGTTTCCAGGGTCGCGGTTCACCCCTCCACTTT.

This clone appeared a few times. The chain employs TRBV9 and TRBJ2-3; TRBD2 is a possible D gene (7 bases). Germline loops: CDR1 SGDLS, CDR2 YYNGEE. The CDR3 is 17 residues long. Trimming took off 0 bases at V and 4 bases at J, with 18 bases between the two ends. The CDR3 region is CASSVGGGLMGPDTQYF. The CDR3 nucleotides read TGTGCCAGCAGCGTAGGGGGGGGGCTGATGGGGCCAGATACGCAGTATTTT.

This clone was seen ten or more times. The same CDR3 is also encoded by other DNA sequences in this sample. The CDR3 sequence: CASSQGTTNTGELFF. The CDR3 nucleotides read TGCGCCAGCAGCCAAGGGACAACGAACACCGGGGAGCTGTTTTTT. The rearrangement joins TRBV4-3 to TRBJ2-2; tentatively, D is TRBD1 (5 bases). The V gene lost 1 base and the J gene lost 0 bases, with 6 bases spanning the gap. The CDR3 is 15 amino acids. Germline V gives CDR1 LGHNA, CDR2 YSLEER.

The genes are TRBV4-1 and TRBJ2-3; 9 bases fit TRBD1. Germline V gene lookup returns CDR1 MGHRA and CDR2 YSYEKL. This CDR3 spans 16 amino acids. V lost 2 bases, J lost 5 bases, and 8 bases stayed unmatched. CDR3 protein: CASSQTGGAGGDTQYF. The CDR3 bases are TGCGCCAGCAGCCAAACAGGGGGCGCCGGGGGAGATACGCAGTATTTT.

This clone was seen repeatedly, ten times or more. The junction departs from germline at one end; a sequencing error may be responsible. CDR3 DNA: TGTGCTAGCAGCAGGGACAGGGACGCTGAAGCTTTCTTT. Its protein product is CASSRDRDAEAFF. The chain is built from TRBV7-7 and TRBJ1-1; 9 bases match TRBD1. Germline V gene lookup returns CDR1 SSHAT and CDR2 FNYEAQ (reference sequence). The CDR3 sequence is 13 residues long.

This clone was seen only a few times. The chain joins TRBV6-6 to TRBJ2-3; 11 bases fit TRBD2. The CDR3 runs 14 residues. The germline V gene has CDR1 MNHNY and CDR2 SVGAGI (reference sequence). V lost 5 bases and J lost 4; bases outside the gene matches: 2. CDR3 sequence reads: CASSEGLAADTQYF. The CDR3 nucleotides read TGTGCCAGCAGTGAGGGACTAGCGGCAGATACGCAGTATTTT.

The V call is TRBV2, the J call TRBJ2-3, with a tentative D call TRBD2 (5 bases). The V gene's germline CDR1 is SNHLY and CDR2 FYNNEI. The CDR3 is 17 residues long. Trimming cost V 0 bases and J 0 bases, with 13 bases left between them. The CDR3 sequence is CASSEALLDFSTDTQYF. The CDR3 DNA reads TGTGCCAGCAGTGAAGCGCTTCTGGACTTTAGCACAGATACGCAGTATTTT.

This clone was counted a few times. The V and J genes are TRBV7-2 and TRBJ2-1, with 11 bases identical to TRBD2. The germline CDR1 and CDR2 sequences are SGHTA and FQGNSA. The trim removed 4 bases at V and 3 bases at J, leaving 5 bases unmatched. CDR3 size: 16 residues. For the CDR3, the DNA is TGTGCCAGCAGCTCTGGGACTAGCGGCTACTACAATGAGCAGTTCTTC. Translating gives CASSSGTSGYYNEQFF.

This clone was seen many times. The chain joins TRBV30 to TRBJ2-4; D may be TRBD1 (5 bases). The CDR3 covers 10 residues. The germline gives CDR1 GTSNPN, CDR2 SVGIG (reference sequence). Trimming removed 5 bases at V and 10 bases at J, with 9 bases between. As DNA, the CDR3 is TGTGCCTGGGGGAAGGGGATTCAGTACTTC. This gives the protein CAWGKGIQYF.

V usage is TRBV27 and J usage is TRBJ1-5; maybe TRBD1 (6 bases). Germline CDR1 reads MNHEY; CDR2 reads SMNVEV (reference sequence). CDR3 length: 14 amino acids. The V end was cut by 6 bases, the J end by 4 bases, with 13 bases between. Here the CDR3 DNA reads TGTGCCAGCAGGAGGCAGGGGTTGAATCAGCCCCAGCATTTT. Translating gives CASRRQGLNQPQHF.

The rearrangement links TRBV5-4 to TRBJ2-3, with D possibly TRBD2 on 6 matching bases. V shed 7 bases and J shed 0 bases, with 12 bases lying between them. Germline CDR1 SGHNT, CDR2 YYREEE (reference sequence). This CDR3 comprises 14 residues. CDR3 sequence (DNA): TGTGCCAGCGAATCGGGACTGAGCACAGATACGCAGTATTTT. This gives the protein CASESGLSTDTQYF.